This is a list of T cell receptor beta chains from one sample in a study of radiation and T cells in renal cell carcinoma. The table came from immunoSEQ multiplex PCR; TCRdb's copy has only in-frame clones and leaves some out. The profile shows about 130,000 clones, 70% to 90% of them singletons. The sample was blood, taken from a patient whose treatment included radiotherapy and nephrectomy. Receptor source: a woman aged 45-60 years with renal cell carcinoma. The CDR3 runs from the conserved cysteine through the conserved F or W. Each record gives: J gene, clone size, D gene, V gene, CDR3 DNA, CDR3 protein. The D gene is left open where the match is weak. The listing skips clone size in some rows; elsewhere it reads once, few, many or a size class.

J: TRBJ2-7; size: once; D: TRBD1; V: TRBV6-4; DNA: TGTGCCAGCAGCGGACAGGGGTGTGGGACAAACTACGAGCAGTACTTC; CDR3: CASSGQGCGTNYEQYF
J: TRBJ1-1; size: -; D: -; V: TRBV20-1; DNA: TGCAGTGCTATTAACATACTTGAAGCTTTCTTT; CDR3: CSAINILEAFF
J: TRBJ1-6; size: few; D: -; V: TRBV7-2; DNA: TGTGCCAGCAGCTTAGCGAAGAGTTCACCCCTCCACTTT; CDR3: CASSLAKSSPLHF
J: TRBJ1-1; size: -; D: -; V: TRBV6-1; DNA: TGTGCCAGCAGTGGTAGGGAAGCTTTCTTT; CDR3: CASSGREAFF
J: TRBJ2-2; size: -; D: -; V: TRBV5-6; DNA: TGTGCCAGCAGCTTGTCGTGGGGGGGCAGCACCGGGGAGCTGTTTTTT; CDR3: CASSLSWGGSTGELFF
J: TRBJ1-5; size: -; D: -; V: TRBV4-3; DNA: TGCGCCAGCAGCCCAGGGCGGGGCTCAGGCAATCAGCCCCAGCATTTT; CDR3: CASSPGRGSGNQPQHF
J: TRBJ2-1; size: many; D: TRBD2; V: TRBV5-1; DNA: TGCGCCAGCAGCTTCCTAGCGGGAATCTCCTACAATGAGCAGTTCTTC; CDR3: CASSFLAGISYNEQFF
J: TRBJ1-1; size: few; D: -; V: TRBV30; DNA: TGTGCCTGGTTCCACGGAAACACTGAAGCTTTCTTT; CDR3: CAWFHGNTEAFF
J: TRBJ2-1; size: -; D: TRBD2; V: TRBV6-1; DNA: TGTGCCAGCTTAGACGGAGCGGGGGTTTACAATGAGCAGTTCTTC; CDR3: CASLDGAGVYNEQFF
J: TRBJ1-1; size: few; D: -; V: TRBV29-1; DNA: TGCAGCGTCACCATAGCTGGGACTCAGACTGAAGCTTTCTTT; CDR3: CSVTIAGTQTEAFF
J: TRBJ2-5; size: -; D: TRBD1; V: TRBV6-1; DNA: TGTGCCAGCACCCCGGGACAGGGCGGAGAGACCCAGTACTTC; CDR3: CASTPGQGGETQYF
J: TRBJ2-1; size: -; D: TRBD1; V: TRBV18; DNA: TGTGCCAGCTCGCGTCCGGGACAGGGATACAATGAGCAGTTCTTC; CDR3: CASSRPGQGYNEQFF
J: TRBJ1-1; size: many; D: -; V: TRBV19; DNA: TGTGCCAGTACCATAATTGGCGGAAGATCCATGAACACTGAAGCTTTCTTT; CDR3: CASTIIGGRSMNTEAFF
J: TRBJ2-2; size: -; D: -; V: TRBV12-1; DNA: TGTGCCAGCAGCTCCGACTTAAACACCGGGGAGCTGTTTTTT; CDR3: CASSSDLNTGELFF
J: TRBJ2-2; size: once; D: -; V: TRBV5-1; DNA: TGCGCCAGCAGCAAACGACAGGTTAACACCGGGGAGCTGTTTTTT; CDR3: CASSKRQVNTGELFF
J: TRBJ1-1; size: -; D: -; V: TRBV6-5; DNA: TGTGCCAGCAGCCTTACCCTGGGGAACACTGAAGCTTTCTTT; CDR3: CASSLTLGNTEAFF
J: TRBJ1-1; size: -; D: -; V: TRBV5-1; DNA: TGCGCCAGCAGCAACCGGGACTACCTTCTTCTGGGGAACACTGAAGCTTTCTTT; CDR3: CASSNRDYLLLGNTEAFF
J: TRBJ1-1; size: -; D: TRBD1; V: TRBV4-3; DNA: TGCGCCAGCAGCCAAGCTGTCTCGGGACAGGGGGACACTGAAGCTTTCTTT; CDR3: CASSQAVSGQGDTEAFF